One sample yielded the 11 T cell receptor beta chains listed below, sequenced in a study of regulatory T cells in long-lasting Graves disease. Arm-PCR of CDR3 regions and iRepertoire HTBI primers were used to build TCR beta libraries. MiXCR was run by TCRdb on the multiplex PCR reads, yielding one entry per CDR3 protein. The sample contains about 310,000 distinct CDR3 sequences, 20% to 25% of which appear only once. Time point specified: persistent/refractory GD, antithyroid drugs over 5 years with positive TRAb. After RNA was extracted from PBMCs, the TCR library was made from it. The sample was peripheral blood mononuclear cells (PBMCs), taken when the disease was refractory, from a patient treated with antithyroid drugs. These receptor sequences come from a female donor with Graves disease.

The chain couples TRBV7-2 to TRBJ2-6, with D uncertain. From germline, CDR1 is SGHTA and CDR2 FQGNSA. V lost 2 bases to trimming and J lost 1 base, with 6 bases between them. The CDR3 length is 15 residues. The CDR3 reads CASSLMGSGANVLTF. The CDR3, as DNA: TGTGCCAGCAGCTTAATGGGTTCTGGGGCCAACGTCCTGACTTTC.

CDR3 coding DNA: TGTGCCAGCAGCCAAGGGACTAGCGGGAGGACCTACGAGCAGTACTTC. This gives the protein CASSQGTSGRTYEQYF. The chain has TRBV5-4 and TRBJ2-7, with 15 bases matching TRBD2. The trim removed 4 bases at V and 2 bases at J, leaving 4 bases unmatched. Germline CDR1 reads SGHNT; CDR2 reads YYREEE (reference sequence). The CDR3 extends over 16 amino acids.

The J gene is TRBJ2-7, the V gene TRBV5-1; 7 bases are shared with TRBD1. The J segment lost 5 bases and the V segment lost 4 bases, leaving 12 bases of the junction unmatched. Germline V CDR1 and CDR2: SGHRS, YFSETQ. This CDR3 has 15 residues. Here the CDR3 reads CASSPSGQVTNEQYF. The CDR3 DNA reads as TGCGCCAGCAGCCCCTCTGGACAGGTCACCAACGAGCAGTACTTC.

This clonotype has just a few counts. The chain uses TRBV19 and TRBJ2-7, with TRBD2 identical over 9 bases. The V gene end was trimmed by 6 bases and the J gene end by 4 bases; junction bases not matched to a gene: 13. Germline V gives CDR1 LNHDA, CDR2 SQIVND (reference sequence). The CDR3 is 16 residues long. CDR3 region: CASRPQAGGPGYEQYF. In DNA form, the CDR3 reads TGTGCCAGTAGGCCCCAGGCGGGAGGGCCCGGATACGAGCAGTACTTC.

The chain combines TRBV19 with TRBJ1-2; possibly TRBD1 for D (6 bases). With 8 bases removed from V and 6 bases from J, the gap between germline ends came to 10 bases. This CDR3 contains 11 residues. The germline gives CDR1 LNHDA, CDR2 SQIVND (reference sequence). Here the CDR3 DNA reads TGTGCCAGTGGACAGTTTGATGGCTACACCTTC. This gives the protein CASGQFDGYTF.

This clonotype has at least ten counts. The chain is built from TRBV7-2 and TRBJ2-5; D call uncertain. Deletions cut 2 bases from V and 1 base from J, with 11 bases between. Germline CDR1 and CDR2: SGHTA and FQGNSA. This CDR3 spans 15 amino acids. The CDR3 coding sequence is TGTGCCAGCAGCTTAATTAGCCATCCCCAAGAGACCCAGTACTTC. It translates to CASSLISHPQETQYF. The full variable domain, completed using reference TRBV7-2 and TRBJ2-5, is GAGVSQSPSNKVTEKGKDVELRCDPISGHTALYWYRQSLGQGLEFLIYFQGNSAPDKSGLPSDRFSAERTGGSVSTLTIQRTQQEDSAVYLCASSLISHPQETQYFGPGTRLLVL.

This sequence joins TRBV15 and TRBJ1-5; D is perhaps TRBD1 (5 bases). Germline CDR1 and CDR2: LNHNV and YYDKDF (reference sequence). The CDR3 is 19 residues long. V was clipped by 4 bases and J by 0 bases, with 22 bases between them. CDR3 in amino acids: CATSTLGPTELYSNQPQHF. Here the CDR3 DNA reads TGTGCCACCAGCACCCTAGGACCGACAGAACTTTATAGCAATCAGCCCCAGCATTTT.

For this clonotype: A single base separates this from a much larger clone, so it may be a read error. The chain couples TRBV7-6 to TRBJ2-5; TRBD1 matches 10 bases. The V segment lost 3 bases and the J segment 9 bases; nucleotides outside the gene matches: 10. Germline CDR1 SGHVS, CDR2 FNYEAQ. The CDR3 runs 15 residues. CDR3 protein: CASSFAGQGEEAQYF. The CDR3 DNA reads as TGTGCCAGCAGCTTTGCCGGACAGGGGGAGGAGGCCCAGTACTTC.

The J gene is TRBJ1-1, the V gene TRBV7-2; no clear D. The CDR3 spans 14 residues. Trimming removed 4 bases at V and 2 bases at J, with 11 bases between. CDR1 is SGHTA and CDR2 is FQGNSA in the germline V gene. CDR3 DNA: TGTGCCAGCAGCTCCGGGATTTCAAACACTGAAGCTTTCTTT. Translating gives CASSSGISNTEAFF.

In its sample, this clonotype was seen a few times. This chain links TRBV14 with TRBJ1-1; D gene unclear. The germline CDR1 and CDR2 sequences are SGHDN and FVKESK. V was trimmed by 4 bases and J by 0 bases, leaving 12 bases between them. This CDR3 spans 15 amino acids. CDR3 protein: CASSPIGRLNTEAFF. The CDR3 DNA reads TGTGCCAGCAGCCCTATAGGACGGCTGAACACTGAAGCTTTCTTT.

This clonotype was detected only a few times. This chain uses TRBV7-9 with TRBJ2-3; a possible D gene is TRBD2 (6 bases). The CDR3 consists of 17 residues. Trimming took off 5 bases at V and 2 bases at J, with 20 bases between the two ends. Germline values: CDR1 SEHNR, CDR2 FQNEAQ (reference sequence). The CDR3 DNA sequence: TGTGCCAGCAGCCCCGTGTTAGCGGCATCTCCCACAGATACGCAGTATTTT. Residues: CASSPVLAASPTDTQYF.